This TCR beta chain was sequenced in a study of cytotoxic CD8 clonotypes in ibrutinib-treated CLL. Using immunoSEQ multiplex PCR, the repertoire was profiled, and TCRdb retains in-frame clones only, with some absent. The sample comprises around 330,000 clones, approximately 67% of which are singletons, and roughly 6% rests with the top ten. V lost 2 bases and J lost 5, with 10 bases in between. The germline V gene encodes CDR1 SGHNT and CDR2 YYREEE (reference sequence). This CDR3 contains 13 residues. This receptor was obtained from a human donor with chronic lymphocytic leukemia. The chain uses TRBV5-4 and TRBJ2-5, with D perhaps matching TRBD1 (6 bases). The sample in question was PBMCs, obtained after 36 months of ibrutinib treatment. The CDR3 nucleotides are TGTGCCAGCAGCTTCCAGGGGTTCGAGACCCAGTACTTC. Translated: CASSFQGFETQYF. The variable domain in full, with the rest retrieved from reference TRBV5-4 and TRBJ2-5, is ETGVTQSPTHLIKTRGQQVTLRCSSQSGHNTVSWYQQALGQGPQFIFQYYREEENGRGNFPPRFSGLQFPNYSSELNVNALELDDSALYLCASSFQGFETQYFGPGTRLLVL.